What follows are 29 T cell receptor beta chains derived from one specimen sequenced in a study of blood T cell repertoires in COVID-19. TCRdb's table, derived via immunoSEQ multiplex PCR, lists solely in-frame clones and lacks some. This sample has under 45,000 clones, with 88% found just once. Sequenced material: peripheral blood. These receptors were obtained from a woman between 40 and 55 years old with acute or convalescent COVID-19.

This chain's CDR3 is CASRTGGGTEAFF. CDR3 nucleotides: TGTGCCAGCAGGACAGGGGGCGGCACTGAAGCTTTCTTT. This chain connects TRBV28 to TRBJ1-1, with 10 bases aligning to TRBD1. The trim removed 6 bases at V and 4 bases at J, leaving 2 bases unmatched. This CDR3 is built from 13 residues. The germline V gene encodes CDR1 MDHEN and CDR2 SYDVKM.

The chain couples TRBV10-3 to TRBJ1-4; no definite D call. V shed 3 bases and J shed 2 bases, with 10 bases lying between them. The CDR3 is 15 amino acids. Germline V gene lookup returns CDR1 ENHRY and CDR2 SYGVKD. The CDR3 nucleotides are TGTGCCATCAGTGACACTGGGCAGACTAATGAAAAACTGTTTTTT. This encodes CAISDTGQTNEKLFF.

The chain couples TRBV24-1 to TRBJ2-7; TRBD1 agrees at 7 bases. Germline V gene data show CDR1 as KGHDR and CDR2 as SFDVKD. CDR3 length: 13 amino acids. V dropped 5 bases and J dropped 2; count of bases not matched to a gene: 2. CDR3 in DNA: TGTGCCACCAGTGCAGGGGGTCCCTACGAGCAGTACTTC. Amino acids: CATSAGGPYEQYF.

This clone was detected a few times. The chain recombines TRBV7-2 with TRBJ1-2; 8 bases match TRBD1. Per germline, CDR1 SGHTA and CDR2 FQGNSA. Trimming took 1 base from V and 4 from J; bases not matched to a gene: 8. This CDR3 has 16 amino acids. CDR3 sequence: CASSLGTAGTGYGYTF. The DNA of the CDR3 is TGTGCCAGCAGCTTAGGCACCGCGGGGACAGGCTATGGCTACACCTTC.

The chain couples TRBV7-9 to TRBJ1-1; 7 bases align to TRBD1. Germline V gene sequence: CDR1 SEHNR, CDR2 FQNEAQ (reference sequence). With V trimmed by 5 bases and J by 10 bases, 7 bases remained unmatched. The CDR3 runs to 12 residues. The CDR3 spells CASSPRQGIAFF. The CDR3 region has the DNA TGTGCCAGCAGCCCGAGACAGGGTATAGCTTTCTTT.

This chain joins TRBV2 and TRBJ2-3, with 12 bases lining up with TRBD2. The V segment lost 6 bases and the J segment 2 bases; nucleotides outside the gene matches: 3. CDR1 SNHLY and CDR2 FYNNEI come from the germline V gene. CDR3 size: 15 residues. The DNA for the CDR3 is TGTGCCAGCAGAGGGACTAGCGGGCTCACAGATACGCAGTATTTT. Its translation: CASRGTSGLTDTQYF. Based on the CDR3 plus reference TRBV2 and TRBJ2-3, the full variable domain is EPEVTQTPSHQVTQMGQEVILRCVPISNHLYFYWYRQILGQKVEFLVSFYNNEISEKSEIFDDQFSVERPDGSNFTLKIRSTKLEDSAMYFCASRGTSGLTDTQYFGPGTRLTVL.

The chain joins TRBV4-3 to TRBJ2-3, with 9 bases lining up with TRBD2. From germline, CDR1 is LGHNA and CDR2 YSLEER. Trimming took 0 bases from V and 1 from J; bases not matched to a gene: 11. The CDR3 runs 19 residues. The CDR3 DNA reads TGCGCCAGCAGCCAAGAGCTAGCGGGACAATATGGGGGCACAGATACGCAGTATTTT. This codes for CASSQELAGQYGGTDTQYF.

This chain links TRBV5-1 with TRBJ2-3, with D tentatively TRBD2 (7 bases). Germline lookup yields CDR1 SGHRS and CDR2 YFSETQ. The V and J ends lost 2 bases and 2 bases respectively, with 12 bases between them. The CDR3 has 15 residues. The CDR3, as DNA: TGCGCCAGCAGCTTCTACGGGGGGCCCACAGATACGCAGTATTTT. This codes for CASSFYGGPTDTQYF.

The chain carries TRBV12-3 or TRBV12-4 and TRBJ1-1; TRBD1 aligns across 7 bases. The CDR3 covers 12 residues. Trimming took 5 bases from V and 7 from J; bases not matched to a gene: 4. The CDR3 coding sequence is TGTGCCAGCAGTCGGACAGGCCTTGAAGCTTTCTTT. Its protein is CASSRTGLEAFF.

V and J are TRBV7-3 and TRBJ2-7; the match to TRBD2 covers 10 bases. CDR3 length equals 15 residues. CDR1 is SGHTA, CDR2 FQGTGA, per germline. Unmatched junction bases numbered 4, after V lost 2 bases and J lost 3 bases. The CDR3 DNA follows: TGTGCCAGCAGCTTACTAGCGGGAGACCGCTACGAGCAGTACTTC. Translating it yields CASSLLAGDRYEQYF.

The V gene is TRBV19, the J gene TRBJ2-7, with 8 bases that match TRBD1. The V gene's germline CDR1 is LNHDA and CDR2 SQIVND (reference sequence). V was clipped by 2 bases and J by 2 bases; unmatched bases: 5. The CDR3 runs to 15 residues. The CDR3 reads CASSITGTGPYEQYF. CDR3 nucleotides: TGTGCCAGTAGTATAACCGGGACAGGCCCCTACGAGCAGTACTTC.

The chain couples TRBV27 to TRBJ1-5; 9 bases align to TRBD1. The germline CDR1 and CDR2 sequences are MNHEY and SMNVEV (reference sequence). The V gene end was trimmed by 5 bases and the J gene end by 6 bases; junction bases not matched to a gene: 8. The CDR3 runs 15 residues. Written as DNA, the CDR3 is TGTGCCAGCAGTCGCACAGGGGGCCCGTTTCAGCCCCAGCATTTT. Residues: CASSRTGGPFQPQHF.

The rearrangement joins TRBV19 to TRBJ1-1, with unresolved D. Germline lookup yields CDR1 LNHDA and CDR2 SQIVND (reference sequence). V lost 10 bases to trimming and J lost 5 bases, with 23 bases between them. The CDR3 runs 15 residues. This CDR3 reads CATLPPGSPGTEAFF. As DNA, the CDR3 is TGTGCCACCCTCCCCCCGGGATCTCCCGGGACTGAAGCTTTCTTT.

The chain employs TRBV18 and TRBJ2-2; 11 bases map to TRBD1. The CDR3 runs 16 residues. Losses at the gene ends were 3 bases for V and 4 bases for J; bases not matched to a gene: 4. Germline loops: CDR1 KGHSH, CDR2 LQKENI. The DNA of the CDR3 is TGTGCCAGCTCACCGGCCGGGACAGGGGGCACCGGGGAGCTGTTTTTT. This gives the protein CASSPAGTGGTGELFF.

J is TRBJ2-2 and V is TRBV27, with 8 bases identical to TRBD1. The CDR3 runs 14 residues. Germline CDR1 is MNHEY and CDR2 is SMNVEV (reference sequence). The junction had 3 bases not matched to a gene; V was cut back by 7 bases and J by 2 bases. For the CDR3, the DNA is TGTGCCAGCACCGACAGGGGTAACACCGGGGAGCTGTTTTTT. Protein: CASTDRGNTGELFF.

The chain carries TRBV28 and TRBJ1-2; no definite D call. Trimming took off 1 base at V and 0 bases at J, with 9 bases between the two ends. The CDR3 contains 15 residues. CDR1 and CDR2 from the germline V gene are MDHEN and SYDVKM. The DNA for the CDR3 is TGTGCCAGCAGTTTATTCGGAGCCGCTAACTATGGCTACACCTTC. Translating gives CASSLFGAANYGYTF.

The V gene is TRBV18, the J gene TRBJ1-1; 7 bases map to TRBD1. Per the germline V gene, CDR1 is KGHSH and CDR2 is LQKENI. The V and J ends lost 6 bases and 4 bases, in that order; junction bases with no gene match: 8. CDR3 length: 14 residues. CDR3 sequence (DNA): TGTGCCAGCTCCCTGACAGGGTCTAGCACTGAAGCTTTCTTT. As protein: CASSLTGSSTEAFF. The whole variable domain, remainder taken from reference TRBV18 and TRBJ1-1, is NAGVMQNPRHLVRRRGQEARLRCSPMKGHSHVYWYRQLPEEGLKFMVYLQKENIIDESGMPKERFSAEFPKEGPSILRIQQVVRGDSAAYFCASSLTGSSTEAFFGQGTRLTVV.

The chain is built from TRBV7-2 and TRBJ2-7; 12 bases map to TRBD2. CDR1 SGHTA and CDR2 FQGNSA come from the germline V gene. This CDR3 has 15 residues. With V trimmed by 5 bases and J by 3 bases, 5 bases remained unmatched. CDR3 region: CASSLGTSGLYEQYF. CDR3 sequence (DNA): TGTGCCAGCAGCCTAGGGACTAGCGGGCTCTACGAGCAGTACTTC.

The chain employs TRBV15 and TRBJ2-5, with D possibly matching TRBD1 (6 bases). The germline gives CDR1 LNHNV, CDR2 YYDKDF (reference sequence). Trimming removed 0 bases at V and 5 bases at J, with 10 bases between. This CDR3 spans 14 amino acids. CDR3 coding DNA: TGTGCCACCAGCAGAGATAGGACAGAGGAGACCCAGTACTTC. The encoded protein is CATSRDRTEETQYF.

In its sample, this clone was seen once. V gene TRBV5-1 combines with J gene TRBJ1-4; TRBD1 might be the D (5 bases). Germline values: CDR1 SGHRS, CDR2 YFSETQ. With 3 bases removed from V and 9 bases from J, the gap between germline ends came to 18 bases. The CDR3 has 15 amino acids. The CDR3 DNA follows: TGCGCCAGCAGCTCAGAGCGGGGGGACGCGAAAAAACTGTTTTTT. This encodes CASSSERGDAKKLFF.

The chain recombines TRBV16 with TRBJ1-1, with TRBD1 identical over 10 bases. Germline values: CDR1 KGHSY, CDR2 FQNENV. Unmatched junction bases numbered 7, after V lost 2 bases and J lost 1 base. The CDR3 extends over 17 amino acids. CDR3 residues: CASSQDPWDRGNTEAFF. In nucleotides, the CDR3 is TGTGCCAGCAGCCAAGACCCCTGGGACAGGGGGAACACTGAAGCTTTCTTT. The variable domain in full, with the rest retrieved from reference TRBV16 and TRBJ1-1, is GEEVAQTPKHLVRGEGQKAKLYCAPIKGHSYVFWYQQVLKNEFKFLISFQNENVFDETGMPKERFSAKCLPNSPCSLEIQATKLEDSAVYFCASSQDPWDRGNTEAFFGQGTRLTVV.

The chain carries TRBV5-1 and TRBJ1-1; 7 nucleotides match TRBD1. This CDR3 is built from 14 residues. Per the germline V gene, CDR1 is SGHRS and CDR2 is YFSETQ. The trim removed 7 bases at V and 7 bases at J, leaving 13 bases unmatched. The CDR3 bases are TGCGCCAGCTTGGGAACGACAGGGTCAGTTGAAGCTTTCTTT. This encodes CASLGTTGSVEAFF. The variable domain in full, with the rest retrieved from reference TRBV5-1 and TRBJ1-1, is KAGVTQTPRYLIKTRGQQVTLSCSPISGHRSVSWYQQTPGQGLQFLFEYFSETQRNKGNFPGRFSGRQFSNSRSEMNVSTLELGDSALYLCASLGTTGSVEAFFGQGTRLTVV.

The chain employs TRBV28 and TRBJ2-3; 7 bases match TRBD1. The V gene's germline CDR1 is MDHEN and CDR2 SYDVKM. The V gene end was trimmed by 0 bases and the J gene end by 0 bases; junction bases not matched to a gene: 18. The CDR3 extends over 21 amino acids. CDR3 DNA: TGTGCCAGCAGTTTATGGTCCTCCTCAACCCCCGGGACAGCTAGCACAGATACGCAGTATTTT. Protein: CASSLWSSSTPGTASTDTQYF. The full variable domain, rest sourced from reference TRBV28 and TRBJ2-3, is DVKVTQSSRYLVKRTGEKVFLECVQDMDHENMFWYRQDPGLGLRLIYFSYDVKMKEKGDIPEGYSVSREKKERFSLILESASTNQTSMYLCASSLWSSSTPGTASTDTQYFGPGTRLTVL.

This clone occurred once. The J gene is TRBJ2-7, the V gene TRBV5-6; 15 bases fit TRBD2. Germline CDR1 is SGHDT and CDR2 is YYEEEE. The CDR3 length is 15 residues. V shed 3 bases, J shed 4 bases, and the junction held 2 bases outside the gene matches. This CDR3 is CASSSGTSGGYEQYF. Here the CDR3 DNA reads TGTGCCAGCAGCTCGGGGACTAGCGGGGGGTACGAGCAGTACTTC.

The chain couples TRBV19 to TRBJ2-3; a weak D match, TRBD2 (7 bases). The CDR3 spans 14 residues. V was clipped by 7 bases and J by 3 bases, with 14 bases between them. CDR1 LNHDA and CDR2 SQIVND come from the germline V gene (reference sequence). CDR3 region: CASKVAGATDTQYF. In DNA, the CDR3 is TGTGCCAGTAAGGTCGCGGGGGCAACAGATACGCAGTATTTT.

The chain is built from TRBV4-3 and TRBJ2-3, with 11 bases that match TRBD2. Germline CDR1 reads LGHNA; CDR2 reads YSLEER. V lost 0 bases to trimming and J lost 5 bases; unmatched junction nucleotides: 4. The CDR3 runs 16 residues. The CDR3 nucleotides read TGCGCCAGCAGCCAAGAAGGTCTAGCGGGGGGAGATACGCAGTATTTT. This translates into CASSQEGLAGGDTQYF.

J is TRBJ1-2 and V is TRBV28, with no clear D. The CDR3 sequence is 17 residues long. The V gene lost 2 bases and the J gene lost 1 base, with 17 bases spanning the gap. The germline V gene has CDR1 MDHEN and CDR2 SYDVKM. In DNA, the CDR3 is TGTGCCAGCAGTTTAGTTCCGGGGTCTTTGGTTAACTATGGCTACACCTTC. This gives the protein CASSLVPGSLVNYGYTF.

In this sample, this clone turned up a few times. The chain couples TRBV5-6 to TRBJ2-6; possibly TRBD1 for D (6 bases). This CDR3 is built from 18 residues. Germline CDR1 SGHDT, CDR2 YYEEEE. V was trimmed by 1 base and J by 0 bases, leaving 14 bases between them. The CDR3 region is CASSLNRVPTSGANVLTF. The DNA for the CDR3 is TGTGCCAGCAGCTTGAACAGGGTCCCTACCTCTGGGGCCAACGTCCTGACTTTC.

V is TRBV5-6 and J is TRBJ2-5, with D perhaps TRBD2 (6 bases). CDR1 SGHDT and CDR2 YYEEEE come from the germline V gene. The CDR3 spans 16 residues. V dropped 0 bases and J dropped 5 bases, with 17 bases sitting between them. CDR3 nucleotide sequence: TGTGCCAGCAGCTTGGGATTTCGGGGGACGGGGGAGACCCAGTACTTC. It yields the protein CASSLGFRGTGETQYF. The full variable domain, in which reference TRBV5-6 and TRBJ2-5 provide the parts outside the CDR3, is DAGVTQSPTHLIKTRGQQVTLRCSPKSGHDTVSWYQQALGQGPQFIFQYYEEEERQRGNFPDRFSGHQFPNYSSELNVNALLLGDSALYLCASSLGFRGTGETQYFGPGTRLLVL.